This TCR beta chain appears in the sequencing data of a study of blood T cell repertoires in COVID-19 (dated by TCRdb to about 2020). General notes on the study: The collaborator samples originated in the United States, Italy and Spain and spanned the acute and convalescent phases of COVID-19. The material from the prospective study consisted of cDNA or gDNA derived from T cells, B-cell-depleted T cells, or PBMCs. The dataset comprised deeply sampled blood TCRbeta repertoires from subjects exposed to, actively infected with, or recovered from COVID-19. The repertoires were released in a freely available public database meant as a resource for research on the immune response to SARS-CoV-2. Samples came from the ongoing ImmuneRACE study (first 160 participants) plus 1,254 subjects from 6 global collaborators. The sample metadata nearly always contained a de-identified subject ID, COVID-19 status, age in years and sex. Where available, HLA class I and class II types were taken from metadata supplied by the sample provider and were not determined by assay-based typing. The paper as a whole reports these results and caveats: How much clinical and demographic metadata was included differed by source and by participant, and the metadata was provided uncurated.

As for this clone: Its antigen target is currently unknown. Per-base quality was not reported, and no clone a single base away is much larger than it.

TCRbeta CDR3 regions were amplified from genomic DNA using the immunoSEQ Assay, a bias-controlled multiplex PCR. The authors' pipeline ran thus. The number of nucleated cells in each sample was estimated by amplification of reference gene primers within the assay. Sequence reads were collapsed and filtered to measure the absolute abundance of every unique TCRbeta CDR3 rearrangement. Productive Simpson clonality was computed per sample as the square root of Simpson's diversity index over productive rearrangements. What TCRdb holds here is the immuneACCESS table cut down to in-frame rearrangements. Part of the clones is not present; checked against another copy, under half of the missing clones reflect an unresolved V gene, and the others are unexplained. That table furnishes V, J and clone size, whereas the DNA furnished D and trimming. The sample data list approximately 300,000 clones, and 80% to 90% of these were observed just once. 10% of the sample belongs to the ten largest clones.

Participants in the prospective study were enrolled through a virtual design, were aged about 18 to 100 years, and lived in about 25 United States geographic areas. In the prospective study, participants were assigned to cohorts based on the clinical history participants reported in a screening survey and a study questionnaire. Recovered participants in ImmuneRACE Cohort 3 were defined by two consecutive negative NP/OP PCR tests, clearance by a healthcare professional, or resolution of symptoms. In the prospective study, mobile phlebotomists collected whole blood, serum and a nasopharyngeal or oropharyngeal swab from each participant. Participants in the prospective study had the option to provide additional blood draws and questionnaires over an approximately two-month period. Before DNA extraction, blood samples from the prospective study were shipped at room temperature or frozen. CDR1 and CDR2 are read off the germline V gene (reference sequence) as MNHEY and SMNVEV. Measured from the cysteine to the phenylalanine, the CDR3 is 15 residues long. Here the CDR3 DNA is all that survives: 45 bases in frame from base 1. The V and J ends are trimmed by 5 bases and 2 bases, leaving 13 bases between them.

This receptor was obtained from a woman under 30 who had recovered from COVID-19. The sequencing sample was made of PBMCs or T cells enriched from blood (not recorded which). The rearranged chain carries TRBV27 and TRBJ1-5; 5 matching bases give a weak D call of TRBD1. The nucleotides read TGTGCCAGCAGTCTTGACAGTCTTGGCAATCAGCCCCAGCATTTT. Its product reads: CASSLDSLGNQPQHF.